This T cell receptor beta chain was identified in a study of cytomegalovirus exposure and HLA in healthy donors. Overall study findings and caveats: In presence/absence analyses, roughly uniform sequencing depth across donors was assumed. A link between a missense DCLRE1C variant and TCR beta V- and J-gene trimming emerged from a later analysis.

To note about this clone: Its target is not known.

In the PCR, 60 Vbeta and 13 Jbeta primers were used. Assay used: immunoSEQ multiplex PCR; TCRdb lists only in-frame clones, some missing. The data contain 95,000 to 150,000 clones, around 69% of them singletons. Healthy bone marrow donors formed the donor group. V lost 5 bases, J lost 3 bases, and 15 bases lay in between. CDR1 SGHDT and CDR2 YYEEEE come from the germline V gene. The CDR3 has 14 residues. Source material: PBMCs. The TCR sequence derives from a woman aged 35 to 49 in good health and CMV-seropositive. The chain couples TRBV5-6 to TRBJ2-7; weak D call: TRBD1 (5 bases). Here the CDR3 reads CASSPIDRFYEQYF. The CDR3 DNA is TGTGCCAGCAGTCCAATCGACAGATTCTACGAGCAGTACTTC.